The next 5 T cell receptor beta chains were all read from a single sample in a study of cytomegalovirus exposure and HLA in healthy donors. The PCR ran on 60 Vbeta and 13 Jbeta primers. Here immunoSEQ multiplex PCR was the method, and the copy in TCRdb shows in-frame clones only, minus some. The data contain 140,000 to 150,000 clones, about three quarters of them singletons. The specimen was PBMCs. The receptors were gathered from a man aged 35-49 years in good health and CMV-seropositive.

This clone was detected once. V usage is TRBV6-5 and J usage is TRBJ1-1; TRBD1 matches at 9 bases. CDR3 length: 14 amino acids. V trimming: 5 bases; J trimming: 7 bases; junction bases outside the gene matches: 8. Per germline, CDR1 MNHEY and CDR2 SVGAGI. The CDR3 DNA follows: TGTGCCAGCAGTGAATACAGGGGGCTGGGTGAAGCTTTCTTT. Protein: CASSEYRGLGEAFF.

The V gene is TRBV11-2, the J gene TRBJ2-7, with D perhaps matching TRBD2 (6 bases). Germline CDR1 is SGHAT and CDR2 is FQNNGV. The CDR3 loop spans 14 amino acids. With 7 bases removed from V and 2 bases from J, the gap between germline ends came to 15 bases. Here the CDR3 DNA reads TGTGCCAGCATCCCCGCGGGGCGGACCTACGAGCAGTACTTC. Translating gives CASIPAGRTYEQYF.

This chain links TRBV6-1 with TRBJ2-5, with D possibly matching TRBD2 (6 bases). Looked up from germline, CDR1 is MNHNS and CDR2 is SASEGT. The V end was cut by 3 bases, the J end by 5 bases, with 13 bases between. CDR3 size: 14 residues. This CDR3 is CASSEASVVETQYF. The CDR3 DNA reads as TGTGCCAGCAGTGAGGCTAGCGTAGTGGAGACCCAGTACTTC.

The DNA for the CDR3 is TGCGCCAGCAGCCAAGAATATGACTCCACCAACTATGGCTACACCTTC. Protein product: CASSQEYDSTNYGYTF. The chain employs TRBV4-1 and TRBJ1-2; unclear D gene. The CDR3 length is 16 residues. From germline, CDR1 is MGHRA and CDR2 YSYEKL. V was shortened by 0 bases and J by 2 bases, with 13 bases between the two germline ends.

Comment on this clone: In the same sample, other DNA sequences code for this CDR3. The chain employs TRBV18 and TRBJ1-2; 7 bases align to TRBD1. Germline CDR1 reads KGHSH; CDR2 reads LQKENI. V was pared by 6 bases and J by 2 bases, with 6 bases of the junction left unmatched. CDR3 length: 14 residues. The CDR3 spells CASSAPDRNYGYTF. CDR3 nucleotide sequence: TGTGCCAGCTCGGCCCCGGACAGGAACTATGGCTACACCTTC.